The present T cell receptor beta chain was sequenced within a study of blood T cell repertoires in COVID-19. About the study: Researchers got acute and convalescent COVID-19 samples from the United States, Italy and Spain. T cells, B-cell-depleted T cells, or PBMCs provided the cDNA or gDNA that served as material.

The CDR3 spans 13 residues. J gave up 7 bases and V 7 bases, and 4 bases lay outside the gene matches. In the original analysis: Reference gene primer amplification in the assay estimated nucleated cell counts. Clones were read by immunoSEQ multiplex PCR, and TCRdb kept only the in-frame ones, dropping some. V and J calls and clone size come straight from that table; D and trimming were deduced from the DNA. The sample has about 180,000 clones, around 80% seen once; the top ten hold around 6.3%. The TCR comes from a man between 65 and 79 years old with active or convalescent COVID-19. This chain connects TRBV23-1 to TRBJ1-6; 7 bases are a match to TRBD1. TRBV23-1 is annotated as an ORF whose role is uncertain. Sequenced: peripheral blood. CDR3 nucleotides: TGCGCCAGCACGGGACAGACCAATTCACCCCTCCACTTT. Translation gives CASTGQTNSPLHF.